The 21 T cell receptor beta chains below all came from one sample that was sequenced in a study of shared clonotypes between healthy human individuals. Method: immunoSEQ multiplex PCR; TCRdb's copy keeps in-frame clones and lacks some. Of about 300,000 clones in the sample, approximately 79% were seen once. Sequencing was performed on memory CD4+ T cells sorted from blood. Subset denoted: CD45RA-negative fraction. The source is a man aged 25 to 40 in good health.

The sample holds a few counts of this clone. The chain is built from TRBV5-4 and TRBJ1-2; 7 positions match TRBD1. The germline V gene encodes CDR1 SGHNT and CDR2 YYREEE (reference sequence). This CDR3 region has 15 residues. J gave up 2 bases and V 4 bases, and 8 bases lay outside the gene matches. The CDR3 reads CASSPAWGQNYGYTF. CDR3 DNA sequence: TGTGCCAGCAGCCCCGCATGGGGACAGAACTATGGCTACACCTTC.

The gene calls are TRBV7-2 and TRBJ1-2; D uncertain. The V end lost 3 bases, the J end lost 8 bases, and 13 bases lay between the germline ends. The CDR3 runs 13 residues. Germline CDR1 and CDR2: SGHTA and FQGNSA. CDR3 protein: CASSFSGGRGYTF. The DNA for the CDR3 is TGTGCCAGCAGCTTTTCCGGCGGGAGGGGCTACACCTTC. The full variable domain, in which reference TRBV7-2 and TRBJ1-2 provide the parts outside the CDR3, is GAGVSQSPSNKVTEKGKDVELRCDPISGHTALYWYRQSLGQGLEFLIYFQGNSAPDKSGLPSDRFSAERTGGSVSTLTIQRTQQEDSAVYLCASSFSGGRGYTFGSGTRLTVV.

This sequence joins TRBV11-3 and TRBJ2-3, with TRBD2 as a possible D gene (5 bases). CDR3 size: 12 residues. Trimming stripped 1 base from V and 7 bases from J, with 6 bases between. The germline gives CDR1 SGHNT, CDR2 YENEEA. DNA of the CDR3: TGTGCCAGCAGCTTAGGAGGGAATACGCAGTATTTT. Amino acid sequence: CASSLGGNTQYF.

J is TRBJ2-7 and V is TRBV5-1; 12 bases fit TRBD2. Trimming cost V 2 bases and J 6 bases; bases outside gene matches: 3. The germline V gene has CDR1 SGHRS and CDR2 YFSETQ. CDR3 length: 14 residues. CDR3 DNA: TGCGCCAGCAGCTTAGGGACTAGCGGGCGCGAGCAGTACTTC. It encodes CASSLGTSGREQYF.

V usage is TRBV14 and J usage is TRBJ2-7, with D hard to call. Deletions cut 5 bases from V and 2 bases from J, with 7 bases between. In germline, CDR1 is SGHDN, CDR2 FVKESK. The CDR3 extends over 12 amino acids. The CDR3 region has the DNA TGTGCCAGCAGCGTCACGCCCTACGAGCAGTACTTC. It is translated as CASSVTPYEQYF.

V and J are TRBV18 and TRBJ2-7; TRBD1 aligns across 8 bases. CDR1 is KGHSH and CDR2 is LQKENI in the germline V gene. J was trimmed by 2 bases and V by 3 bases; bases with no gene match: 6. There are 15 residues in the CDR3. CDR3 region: CASSPGQGATYEQYF. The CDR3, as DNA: TGTGCCAGCTCACCGGGGCAGGGGGCTACCTACGAGCAGTACTTC.

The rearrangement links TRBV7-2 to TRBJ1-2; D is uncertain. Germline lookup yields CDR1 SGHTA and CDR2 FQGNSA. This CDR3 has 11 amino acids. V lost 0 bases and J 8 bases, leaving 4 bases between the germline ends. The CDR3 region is CASSLAGGYTF. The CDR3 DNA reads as TGTGCCAGCAGCTTAGCGGGCGGCTACACCTTC.

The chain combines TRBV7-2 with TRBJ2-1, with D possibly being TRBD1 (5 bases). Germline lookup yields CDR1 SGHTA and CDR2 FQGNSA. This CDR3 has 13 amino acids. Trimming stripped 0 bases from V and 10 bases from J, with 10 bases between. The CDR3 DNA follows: TGTGCCAGCAGCTTAGCGCCCCGACAGGAGCAGTTCTTC. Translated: CASSLAPRQEQFF.

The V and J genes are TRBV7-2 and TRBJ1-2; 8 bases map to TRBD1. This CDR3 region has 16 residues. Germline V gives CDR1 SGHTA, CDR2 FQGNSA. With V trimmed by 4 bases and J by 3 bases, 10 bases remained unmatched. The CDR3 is CASSSNFGQGHYGYTF. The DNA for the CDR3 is TGTGCCAGCAGCTCAAATTTCGGACAGGGTCACTATGGCTACACCTTC.

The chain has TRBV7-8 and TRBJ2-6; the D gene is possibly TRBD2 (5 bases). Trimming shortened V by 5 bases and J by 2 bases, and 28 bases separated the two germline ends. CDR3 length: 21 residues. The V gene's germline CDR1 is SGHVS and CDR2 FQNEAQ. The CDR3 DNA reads TGTGCCAGCAGCCCCCCGGGCGCGGCGGGCCGCCTTTTCCCTGGGGCCAACGTCCTGACTTTC. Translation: CASSPPGAAGRLFPGANVLTF. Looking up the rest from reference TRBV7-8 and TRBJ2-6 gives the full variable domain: GAGVSQSPRYKVAKRGQDVALRCDPISGHVSLFWYQQALGQGPEFLTYFQNEAQLDKSGLPSDRFFAERPEGSVSTLKIQRTQQEDSAVYLCASSPPGAAGRLFPGANVLTFGAGSRLTVL.

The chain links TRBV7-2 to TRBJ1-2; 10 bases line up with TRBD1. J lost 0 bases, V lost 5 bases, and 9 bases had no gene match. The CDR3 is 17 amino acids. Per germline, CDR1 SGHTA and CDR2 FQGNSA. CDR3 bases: TGTGCCAGCAGCAACCGGGACAGGGGTAAAGCTAACTATGGCTACACCTTC. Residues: CASSNRDRGKANYGYTF.

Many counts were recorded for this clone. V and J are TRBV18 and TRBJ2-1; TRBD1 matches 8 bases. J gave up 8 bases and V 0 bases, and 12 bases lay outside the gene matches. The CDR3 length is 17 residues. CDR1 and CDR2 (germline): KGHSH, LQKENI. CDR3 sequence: CASSPPVTGAPNDEQFF. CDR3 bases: TGTGCCAGCTCACCACCGGTGACAGGGGCTCCAAACGATGAGCAGTTCTTC.

The CDR3 reads CAITDGRTETQYF. CDR3 sequence (DNA): TGTGCCATCACGGACGGCCGGACGGAGACCCAGTACTTC. The chain couples TRBV10-3 to TRBJ2-5; D is uncertain. CDR3 length: 13 residues. V was shortened by 7 bases and J by 5 bases, with 14 bases between the two germline ends. Germline V lookup: CDR1 ENHRY, CDR2 SYGVKD.

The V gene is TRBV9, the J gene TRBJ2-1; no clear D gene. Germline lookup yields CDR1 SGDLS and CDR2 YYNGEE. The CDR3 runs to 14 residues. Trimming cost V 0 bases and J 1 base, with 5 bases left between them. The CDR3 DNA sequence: TGTGCCAGCAGCGTAGAAGCATCCTACAATGAGCAGTTCTTC. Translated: CASSVEASYNEQFF.

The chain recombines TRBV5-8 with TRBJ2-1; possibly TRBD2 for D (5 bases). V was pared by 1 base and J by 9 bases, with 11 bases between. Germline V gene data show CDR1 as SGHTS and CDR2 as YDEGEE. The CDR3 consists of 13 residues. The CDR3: CASSLTRLGEQFF. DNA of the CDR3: TGTGCCAGCAGCTTGACTAGATTGGGTGAGCAGTTCTTC. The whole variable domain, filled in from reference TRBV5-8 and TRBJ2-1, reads EAGVTQSPTHLIKTRGQQATLRCSPISGHTSVYWYQQALGLGLQFLLWYDEGEERNRGNFPPRFSGRQFPNYSSELNVNALELEDSALYLCASSLTRLGEQFFGPGTRLTVL.

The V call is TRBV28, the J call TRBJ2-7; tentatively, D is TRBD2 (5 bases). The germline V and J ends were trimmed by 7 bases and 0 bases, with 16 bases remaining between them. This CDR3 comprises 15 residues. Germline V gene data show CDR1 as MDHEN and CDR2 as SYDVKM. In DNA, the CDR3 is TGTGCCAGCATGCCTAGCTCCCAGAGCTCCTACGAGCAGTACTTC. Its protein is CASMPSSQSSYEQYF.

This CDR3 reads CASSDPGQRMNNEQFF. The CDR3 bases are TGTGCCAGCAGTGACCCGGGACAAAGAATGAACAATGAGCAGTTCTTC. The chain carries TRBV6-1 and TRBJ2-1; maybe TRBD1 (6 bases). CDR1 is MNHNS, CDR2 SASEGT, per germline. This CDR3 has 16 amino acids. The V gene lost 3 bases and the J gene lost 5 bases, with 17 bases spanning the gap.

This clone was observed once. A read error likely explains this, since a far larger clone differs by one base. CDR3 loop: CASSQGASGATDTQYF. The DNA for the CDR3 is TGTGCCAGCAGCCAGGGGGCTAGCGGGGCCACAGATACGCAGTATTTT. The rearrangement uses TRBV7-9 and TRBJ2-3; D possibly corresponds to TRBD2 (9 bases). Germline CDR1 reads SEHNR; CDR2 reads FQNEAQ (reference sequence). V was pared by 5 bases and J by 2 bases, with 17 bases between. The length of the CDR3 is 16 residues.

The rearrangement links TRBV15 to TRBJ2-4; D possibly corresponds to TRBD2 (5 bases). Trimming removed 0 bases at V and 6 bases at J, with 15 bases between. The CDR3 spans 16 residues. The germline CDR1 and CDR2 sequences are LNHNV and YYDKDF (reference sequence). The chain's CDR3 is CATSRDPLRGGNIQYF. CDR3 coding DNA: TGTGCCACCAGCAGAGATCCCCTCCGAGGAGGAAACATTCAGTACTTC.

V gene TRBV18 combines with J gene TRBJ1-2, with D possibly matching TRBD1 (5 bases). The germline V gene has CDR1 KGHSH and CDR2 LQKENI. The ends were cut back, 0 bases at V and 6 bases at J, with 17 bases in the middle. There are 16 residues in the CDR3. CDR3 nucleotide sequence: TGTGCCAGCTCACCACCGGTGGGACCAGGAGTGGATGGCTACACCTTC. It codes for CASSPPVGPGVDGYTF.

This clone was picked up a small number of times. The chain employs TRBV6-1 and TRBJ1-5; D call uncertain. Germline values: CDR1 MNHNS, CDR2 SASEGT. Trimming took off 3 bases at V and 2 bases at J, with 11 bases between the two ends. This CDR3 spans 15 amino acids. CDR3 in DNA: TGTGCCAGCAGTGACGCGGCGGGTGGCAATCAGCCCCAGCATTTT. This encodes CASSDAAGGNQPQHF.